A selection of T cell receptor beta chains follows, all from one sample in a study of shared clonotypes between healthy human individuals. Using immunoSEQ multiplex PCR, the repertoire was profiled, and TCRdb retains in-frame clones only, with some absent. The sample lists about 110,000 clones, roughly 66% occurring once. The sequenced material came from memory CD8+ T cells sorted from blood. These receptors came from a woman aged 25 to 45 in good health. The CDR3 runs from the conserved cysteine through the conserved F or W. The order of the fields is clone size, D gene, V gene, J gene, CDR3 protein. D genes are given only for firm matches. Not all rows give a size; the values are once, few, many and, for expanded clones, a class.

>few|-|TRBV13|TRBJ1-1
CASSSTLRFSMNTEAFF
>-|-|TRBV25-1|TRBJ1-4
CASSESRGRLFF
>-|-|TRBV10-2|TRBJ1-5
CASSETGGGGQPQHF
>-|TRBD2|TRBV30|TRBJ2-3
CAWAPPLADYTDTQYF
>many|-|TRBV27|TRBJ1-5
CASSFRSVKGDSNQPQHF
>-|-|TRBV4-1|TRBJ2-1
CASSQEGSGSSYNEQFF
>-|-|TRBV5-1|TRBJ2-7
CASSLWSGDSYEQYF
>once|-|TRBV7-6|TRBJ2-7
CASSLIVRGGEQYF
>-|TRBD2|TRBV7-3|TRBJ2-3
CASSFAGGSTDTQYF
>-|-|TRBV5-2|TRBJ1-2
CASSVSQYYGYTF
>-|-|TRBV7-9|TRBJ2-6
CASKNPGQSGANVLTF
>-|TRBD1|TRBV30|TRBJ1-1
CAWSAHLDRGLDTEAFF
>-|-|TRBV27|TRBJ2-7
CASSLRGIYYEQYF
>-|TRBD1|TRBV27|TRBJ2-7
CASSSGQEPTRQYF
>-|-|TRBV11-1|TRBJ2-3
CASSLAYTEEATLDTQYF
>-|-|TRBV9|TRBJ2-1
CASSVAWGNEQFF
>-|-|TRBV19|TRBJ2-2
CASSISASTNTGELFF
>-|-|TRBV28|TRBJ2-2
CASRKLTGRPYTGELFF
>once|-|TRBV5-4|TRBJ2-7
CASSRQSRSYEQYF
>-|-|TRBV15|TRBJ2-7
CATSGSRDFGEQYF
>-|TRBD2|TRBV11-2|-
CASSLPRLAGGYEQYF
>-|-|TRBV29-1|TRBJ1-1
CSVEDRLNTEAFF
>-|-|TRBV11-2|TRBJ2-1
CASSNRVGEQFF
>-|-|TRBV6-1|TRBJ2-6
CASSEVSSGANVLTF
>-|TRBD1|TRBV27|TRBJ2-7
CASSLTVWDRVHPPYEQYF
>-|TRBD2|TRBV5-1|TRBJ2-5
CASSPALAGVETQYF
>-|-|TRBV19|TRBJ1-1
CASVQGPLEAFF
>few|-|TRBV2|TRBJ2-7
CASRAGEPYEQYF
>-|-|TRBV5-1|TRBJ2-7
CASGGPDLYEQYF
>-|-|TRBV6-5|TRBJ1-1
CASSYSQDTEAFF
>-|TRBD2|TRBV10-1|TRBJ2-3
CASSASGGITDTQYF
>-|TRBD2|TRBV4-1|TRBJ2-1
CASSQDRAAGMVNEQFF
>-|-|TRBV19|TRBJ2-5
CASSMWSGDKETQYF
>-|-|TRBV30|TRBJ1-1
CAWTTGNTEAFF
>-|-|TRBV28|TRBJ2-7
CASSSGETGSYEQYF
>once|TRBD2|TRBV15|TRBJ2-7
CATSTPGLALPYEQYF
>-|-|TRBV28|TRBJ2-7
CASSEEGDDSYEQYF
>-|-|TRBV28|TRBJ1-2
CASSRLFRNYGYTF
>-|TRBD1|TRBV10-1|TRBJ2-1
CASSDYGTDIYEQFF
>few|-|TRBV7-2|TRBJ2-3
CASSLMDFSTDTQYF
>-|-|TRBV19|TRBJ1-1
CASSPTSGVYTEAFF
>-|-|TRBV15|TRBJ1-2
CATSRGSGYGYTF
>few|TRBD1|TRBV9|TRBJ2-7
CASSSGQGGHEQYF
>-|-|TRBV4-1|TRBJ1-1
CASSQDPNTEAFF
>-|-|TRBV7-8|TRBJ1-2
CASSLDPGTPYGYTF
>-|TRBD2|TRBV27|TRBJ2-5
CATQRTSGRPGRVAETQYF
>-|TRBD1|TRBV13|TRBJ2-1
CASSFFNGQGGYNEQFF